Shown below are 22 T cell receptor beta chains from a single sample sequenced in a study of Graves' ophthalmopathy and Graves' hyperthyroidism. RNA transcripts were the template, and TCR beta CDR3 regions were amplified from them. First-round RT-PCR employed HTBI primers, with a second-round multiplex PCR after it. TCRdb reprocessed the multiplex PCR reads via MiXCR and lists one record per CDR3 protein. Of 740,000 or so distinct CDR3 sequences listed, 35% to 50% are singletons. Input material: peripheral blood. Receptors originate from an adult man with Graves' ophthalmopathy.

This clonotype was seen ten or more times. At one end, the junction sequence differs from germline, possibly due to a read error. DNA for the CDR3: TGTGCTAGCAGCTTAAAAGTGGGGGCTGAAGCTTTCTTT. This encodes CASSLKVGAEAFF. V usage is TRBV7-7 and J usage is TRBJ1-1, with a tentative D call TRBD1 (5 bases). Germline lookup yields CDR1 SSHAT and CDR2 FNYEAQ (reference sequence). The CDR3 sequence is 13 residues long.

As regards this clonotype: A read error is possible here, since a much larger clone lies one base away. DNA for the CDR3: TGTGCCATCGGTGGGACAGTATTGAACACTGAAGCTTTCTTT. This gives the protein CAIGGTVLNTEAFF. The J gene is TRBJ1-1, the V gene TRBV10-3, with 7 bases aligning to TRBD1. CDR1 is ENHRY, CDR2 SYGVKD, per germline. V shed 8 bases and J 0 bases; nucleotides not matched to a gene: 6. The CDR3 length is 14 residues.

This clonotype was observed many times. In DNA, the CDR3 is TGTGCCGGCCGGGAGCAGAACACCGGGGAGCTGTTTTTT. Residues: CAGREQNTGELFF. This chain joins TRBV25-1 and TRBJ2-2; possibly TRBD2 for D (6 bases). Germline V lookup: CDR1 MGHDK, CDR2 SYGVNS. The germline V and J ends were trimmed by 11 bases and 1 base, with 11 bases remaining between them. The CDR3 contains 13 residues.

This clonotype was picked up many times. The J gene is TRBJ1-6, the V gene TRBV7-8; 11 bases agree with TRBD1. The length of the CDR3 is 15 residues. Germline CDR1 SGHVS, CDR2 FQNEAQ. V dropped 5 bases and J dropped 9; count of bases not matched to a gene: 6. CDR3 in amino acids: CASSRGQGGGSPLHF. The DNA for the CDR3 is TGTGCCAGCAGCAGGGGACAGGGGGGTGGTTCACCCCTCCACTTT.

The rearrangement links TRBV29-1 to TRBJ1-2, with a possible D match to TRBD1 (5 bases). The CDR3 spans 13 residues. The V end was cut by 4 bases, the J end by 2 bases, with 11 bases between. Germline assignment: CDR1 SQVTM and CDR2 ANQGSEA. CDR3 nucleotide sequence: TGCAGCGTTGCGCCGGGGCTGAACTATGGCTACACCTTC. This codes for CSVAPGLNYGYTF.

In nucleotides, the CDR3 is TGCAGTGCTAGAGCCCCGGTTACAGGGGGCCGGGAGACCCAGTACTTC. The encoded protein is CSARAPVTGGRETQYF. The rearrangement uses TRBV20-1 and TRBJ2-5; TRBD1 matches at 9 bases. Germline V gene sequence: CDR1 DFQATT, CDR2 SNEGSKA (reference sequence). The CDR3 length is 16 residues. V shed 1 base and J 5 bases; nucleotides not matched to a gene: 11.

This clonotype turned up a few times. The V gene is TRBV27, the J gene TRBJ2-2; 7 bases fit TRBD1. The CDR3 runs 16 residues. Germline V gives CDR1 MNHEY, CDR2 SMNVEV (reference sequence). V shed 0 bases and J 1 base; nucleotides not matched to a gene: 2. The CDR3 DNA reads TGTGCCAGCAGTTTATCGGGGACAGTGAACACCGGGGAGCTGTTTTTT. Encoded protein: CASSLSGTVNTGELFF.

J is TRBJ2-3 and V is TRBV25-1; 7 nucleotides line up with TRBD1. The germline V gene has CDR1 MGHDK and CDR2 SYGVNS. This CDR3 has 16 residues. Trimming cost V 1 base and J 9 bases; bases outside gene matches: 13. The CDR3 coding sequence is TGTGCCAGCAGTGAATCTGGAAGGGGGCGTGGGGTCACGCAGTATTTT. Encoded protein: CASSESGRGRGVTQYF.

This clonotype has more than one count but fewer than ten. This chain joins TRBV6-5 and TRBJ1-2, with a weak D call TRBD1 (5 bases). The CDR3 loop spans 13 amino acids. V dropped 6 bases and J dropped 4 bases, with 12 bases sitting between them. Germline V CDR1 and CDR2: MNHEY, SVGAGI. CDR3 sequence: CASSRRGLYGYTF. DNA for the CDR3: TGTGCCAGCAGCCGGAGGGGACTCTATGGCTACACCTTC.

The DNA for the CDR3 is TGTGCCAGCAGGTACGGGCAGGGAAATTCACCCCTCCACTTT. It encodes CASRYGQGNSPLHF. The V and J genes are TRBV12-3 or TRBV12-4 and TRBJ1-6; possible D gene TRBD1, 5 bases. The CDR3 extends over 14 amino acids. Trimming cost V 6 bases and J 7 bases, with 13 bases left between them.

CDR3 protein: CATSGLGGLTQYF. Written as DNA, the CDR3 is TGTGCCACCAGCGGACTAGGAGGACTTACGCAGTATTTT. This rearrangement joins TRBV24-1 to TRBJ2-3, with 7 bases lining up with TRBD2. Germline V gives CDR1 KGHDR, CDR2 SFDVKD. The CDR3 spans 13 residues. J gave up 8 bases and V 7 bases, and 8 bases lay outside the gene matches.

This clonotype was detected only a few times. CDR3 residues: CASSGRELPYEQYF. The CDR3 DNA follows: TGTGCCAGCTCGGGGCGCGAGCTACCCTACGAGCAGTACTTC. The chain links TRBV2 to TRBJ2-7; D is perhaps TRBD1 or TRBD2 (5 bases each). Germline-derived CDR1 and CDR2 are SNHLY and FYNNEI. This CDR3 spans 14 amino acids. The ends were cut back, 8 bases at V and 2 bases at J, with 16 bases in the middle.

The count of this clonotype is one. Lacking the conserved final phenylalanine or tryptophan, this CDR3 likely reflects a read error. The CDR3 DNA reads as TGCGGCGTAGACGGCTACACCATC. Its protein product is CGVDGYTI. The rearrangement joins TRBV29-1 to TRBJ1-2, with D unclear. This CDR3 region has 8 residues. The germline gives CDR1 SQVTM, CDR2 ANQGSEA.

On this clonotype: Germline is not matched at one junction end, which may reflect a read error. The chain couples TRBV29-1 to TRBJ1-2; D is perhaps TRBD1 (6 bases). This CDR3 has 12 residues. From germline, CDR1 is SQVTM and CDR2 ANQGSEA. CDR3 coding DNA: TGCAGCGCTAGGACAGATTACTATGGCCACACCTTC. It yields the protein CSARTDYYGHTF.

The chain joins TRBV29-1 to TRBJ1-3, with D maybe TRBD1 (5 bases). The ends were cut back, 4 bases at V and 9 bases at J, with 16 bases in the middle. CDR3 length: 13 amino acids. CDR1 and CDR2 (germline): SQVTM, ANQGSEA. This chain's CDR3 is CSVVGGESSTIYF. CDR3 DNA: TGCAGCGTTGTCGGGGGGGAATCAAGCACCATATATTTT.

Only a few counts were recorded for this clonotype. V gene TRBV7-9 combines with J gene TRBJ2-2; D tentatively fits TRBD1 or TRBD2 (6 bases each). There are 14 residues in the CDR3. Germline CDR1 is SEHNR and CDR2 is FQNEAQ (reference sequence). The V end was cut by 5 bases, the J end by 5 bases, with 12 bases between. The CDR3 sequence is CASSGQGTTGELFF. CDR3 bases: TGTGCCAGCAGCGGGCAGGGGACTACCGGGGAGCTGTTTTTT.

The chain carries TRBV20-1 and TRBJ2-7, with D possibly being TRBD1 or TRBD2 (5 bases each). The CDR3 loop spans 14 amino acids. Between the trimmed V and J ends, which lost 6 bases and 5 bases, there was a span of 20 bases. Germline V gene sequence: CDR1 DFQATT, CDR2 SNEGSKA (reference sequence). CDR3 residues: CSAPRWAGTHEQYF. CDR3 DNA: TGCAGTGCGCCCCGTTGGGCAGGGACCCACGAGCAGTACTTC.

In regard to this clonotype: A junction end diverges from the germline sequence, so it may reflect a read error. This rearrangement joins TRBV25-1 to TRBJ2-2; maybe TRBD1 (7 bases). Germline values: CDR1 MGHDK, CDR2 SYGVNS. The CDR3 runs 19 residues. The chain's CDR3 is CASSPRLESTGPGVGELFF. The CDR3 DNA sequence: TGCGCCAGCAGCCCCCGTTTGGAGTCGACAGGGCCGGGGGTCGGGGAGCTGTTTTTT.

CDR3 DNA: TGTGCCAGCAGGAACCCATACCCGGGGACAGTTCACTATGGCTACACCTTC. Protein sequence: CASRNPYPGTVHYGYTF. The chain uses TRBV11-2 and TRBJ1-2; TRBD1 agrees at 7 bases. CDR1 SGHAT and CDR2 FQNNGV come from the germline V gene. The CDR3 covers 17 residues. V trimming: 6 bases; J trimming: 3 bases; junction bases outside the gene matches: 16. Together with reference TRBV11-2 and TRBJ1-2, the CDR3 gives the full variable domain: EAGVAQSPRYKIIEKRQSVAFWCNPISGHATLYWYQQILGQGPKLLIQFQNNGVVDDSQLPKDRFSAERLKGVDSTLKIQPAKLEDSAVYLCASRNPYPGTVHYGYTFGSGTRLTVV.

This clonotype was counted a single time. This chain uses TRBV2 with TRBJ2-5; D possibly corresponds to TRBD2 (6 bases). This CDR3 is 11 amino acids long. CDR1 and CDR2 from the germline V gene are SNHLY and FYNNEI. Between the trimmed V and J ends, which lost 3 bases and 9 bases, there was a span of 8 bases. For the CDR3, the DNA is TGTGCCAGCAGTGATTCGGGGGCCCAGTACTTC. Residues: CASSDSGAQYF.

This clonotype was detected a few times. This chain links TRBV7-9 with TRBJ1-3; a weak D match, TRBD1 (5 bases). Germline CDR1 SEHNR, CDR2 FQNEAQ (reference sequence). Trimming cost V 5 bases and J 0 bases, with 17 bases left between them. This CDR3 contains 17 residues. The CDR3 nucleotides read TGTGCCAGCAGCCCGGGACGAATAAGAGGCTCTGGAAACACCATATATTTT. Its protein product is CASSPGRIRGSGNTIYF.

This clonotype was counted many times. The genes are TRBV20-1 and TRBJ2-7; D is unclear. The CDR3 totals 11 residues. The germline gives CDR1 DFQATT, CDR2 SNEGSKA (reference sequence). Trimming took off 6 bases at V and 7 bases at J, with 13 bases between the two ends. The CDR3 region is CSAHSSVEQYF. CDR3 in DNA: TGCAGTGCCCATTCTTCTGTTGAGCAGTACTTC.